The next 29 T cell receptor beta chains were all read from a single sample in a study of blood T cell repertoires in COVID-19. The repertoire was sequenced with immunoSEQ multiplex PCR; TCRdb's copy has only in-frame clones and lacks some. The sample contains 45,000 to 60,000 clones, 80% to 90% of which appear only once. Sequencing input: peripheral blood. These receptors all come from a human donor in a cohort sampled during active COVID-19.

The chain has TRBV5-1 and TRBJ2-2, with D possibly TRBD1 on 6 matching bases. Germline lookup yields CDR1 SGHRS and CDR2 YFSETQ. The CDR3 is made up of 17 amino acids. V gave up 0 bases and J gave up 5 bases, with 17 bases separating them. The CDR3 here is CASSLAPSDRTTGELFF. CDR3 coding DNA: TGCGCCAGCAGCTTGGCGCCCAGTGACAGGACTACCGGGGAGCTGTTTTTT.

In DNA, the CDR3 is TGTGCCAGCAGTTTCAGGGACAGGGGTACTAATGAGCAGTTCTTC. Residues: CASSFRDRGTNEQFF. This sequence joins TRBV28 and TRBJ2-1; 10 positions agree with TRBD1. Per germline, CDR1 MDHEN and CDR2 SYDVKM. V lost 3 bases and J lost 7; bases outside the gene matches: 6. This CDR3 contains 15 residues. The variable domain in full, with the rest retrieved from reference TRBV28 and TRBJ2-1, is DVKVTQSSRYLVKRTGEKVFLECVQDMDHENMFWYRQDPGLGLRLIYFSYDVKMKEKGDIPEGYSVSREKKERFSLILESASTNQTSMYLCASSFRDRGTNEQFFGPGTRLTVL.

This clone has just a few counts. V usage is TRBV18 and J usage is TRBJ1-5; 7 bases line up with TRBD1. The CDR3 is 15 residues long. V gave up 3 bases and J gave up 9 bases; unmatched junction bases: 11. CDR1 and CDR2 from the germline V gene are KGHSH and LQKENI. The CDR3 DNA reads as TGTGCCAGCTCACCGGCTCAGGGGGACGTGGCGCCCCAGCATTTT. Protein: CASSPAQGDVAPQHF.

This clone was detected only once. V gene TRBV19 combines with J gene TRBJ1-1; 9 positions agree with TRBD1. From germline, CDR1 is LNHDA and CDR2 SQIVND (reference sequence). V was pared by 7 bases and J by 4 bases, with 13 bases of the junction left unmatched. The CDR3 covers 16 residues. CDR3 bases: TGTGCCAGTACCACAAAATCAATGGGACAGGGCACTGAAGCTTTCTTT. This translates into CASTTKSMGQGTEAFF.

This clone was seen a few times. The chain carries TRBV18 and TRBJ1-2, with a tentative D call TRBD1 (6 bases). The CDR3 has 17 amino acids. Germline V gene lookup returns CDR1 KGHSH and CDR2 LQKENI. V lost 6 bases, J lost 1 base, and 21 bases lay in between. CDR3 sequence: CASSPRQGTQNNYGYTF. DNA of the CDR3: TGTGCCAGCTCTCCTCGCCAGGGGACACAAAATAACTATGGCTACACCTTC.

In its sample, this clone was seen once. The chain carries TRBV6-6 and TRBJ2-3; 7 nucleotides line up with TRBD2. J was trimmed by 3 bases and V by 0 bases; bases with no gene match: 3. The CDR3 extends over 15 amino acids. Germline V gene lookup returns CDR1 MNHNY and CDR2 SVGAGI (reference sequence). CDR3 sequence: CASSYSGGETDTQYF. The CDR3, as DNA: TGTGCCAGCAGTTACTCGGGGGGGGAGACAGATACGCAGTATTTT.

The rearrangement joins TRBV2 to TRBJ2-3, with TRBD2 matching 8 bases. This CDR3 spans 15 amino acids. The germline gives CDR1 SNHLY, CDR2 FYNNEI. The V segment lost 7 bases and the J segment 1 base; nucleotides outside the gene matches: 7. The CDR3 DNA sequence: TGTGCCAGCAAAACGGGAGGGGGGGGCACAGATACGCAGTATTTT. It translates to CASKTGGGGTDTQYF.

The CDR3 here is CASSPGRGAFAKNIQYF. As DNA, the CDR3 is TGTGCCAGCAGCCCCGGGAGGGGGGCCTTTGCCAAAAACATTCAGTACTTC. This sequence joins TRBV7-2 and TRBJ2-4; 8 bases fit TRBD2. CDR3 length equals 17 residues. Germline-derived CDR1 and CDR2 are SGHTA and FQGNSA. The V segment lost 5 bases and the J segment 1 base; nucleotides outside the gene matches: 10.

A remark on this clone: One junction end does not reproduce the germline sequence, and a read error may be involved. The V and J genes are TRBV11-2 and TRBJ2-1, with D possibly TRBD2 on 6 matching bases. Per germline, CDR1 SGHAT and CDR2 FQNNGV. The CDR3 is made up of 17 amino acids. The CDR3 spells CASSSNLGAGSLNEQLF. The DNA for the CDR3 is TGTGCCAGCAGCTCGAACCTGGGCGCGGGGAGTCTAAATGAGCAGCTCTTC.

The chain carries TRBV12-3 or TRBV12-4 and TRBJ2-3; unclear D gene. This CDR3 is built from 13 residues. The ends were cut back, 3 bases at V and 1 base at J, with 5 bases in the middle. DNA for the CDR3: TGTGCCAGCAGTTTGCAGGGCACAGATACGCAGTATTTT. Translation: CASSLQGTDTQYF.

The V call is TRBV4-1, the J call TRBJ1-4; 11 nucleotides agree with TRBD1. CDR3 length equals 15 residues. With 1 base clipped from V and 7 bases from J, the junction kept 2 bases outside the gene matches. CDR1 and CDR2 from the germline V gene are MGHRA and YSYEKL. CDR3: CASSQVGTGGEKLFF. In DNA form, the CDR3 reads TGCGCCAGCAGCCAAGTCGGGACAGGGGGTGAAAAACTGTTTTTT.

The V call is TRBV2, the J call TRBJ1-2, with no clear D. The CDR3 is 12 residues long. Germline CDR1 is SNHLY and CDR2 is FYNNEI. The V gene lost 7 bases and the J gene lost 2 bases, with 8 bases spanning the gap. CDR3 DNA: TGTGCCAGCACTCCCGGGAACTATGGCTACACCTTC. Protein product: CASTPGNYGYTF.

The J gene is TRBJ2-2, the V gene TRBV7-8, with D possibly TRBD2 on 6 matching bases. The CDR3 spans 13 residues. Germline V gene data show CDR1 as SGHVS and CDR2 as FQNEAQ. The CDR3 spells CATGDTNTGELFF. For the CDR3, the DNA is TGTGCTACGGGGGATACGAACACCGGGGAGCTGTTTTTT.

The rearrangement uses TRBV4-2 and TRBJ2-2, with unresolved D. Germline V CDR1 and CDR2: LGHNA, YNFKEQ. The CDR3 is 14 amino acids. Trimming stripped 1 base from V and 5 bases from J, with 8 bases between. The CDR3 bases are TGTGCCAGCAGCCAAGCTTTTACAACCGGGGAGCTGTTTTTT. Amino acids: CASSQAFTTGELFF.

The chain combines TRBV21-1 with TRBJ2-2; TRBD1 was called by the table and not checked on the DNA. TRBV21-1 is an annotated pseudogene. The length of the CDR3 is 16 residues. The CDR3 protein is CASSLRQGVETGELFF. The CDR3 coding sequence is TGTGCCAGCAGCCTTAGACAGGGAGTTGAGACCGGGGAGCTGTTTTTT.

The chain uses TRBV19 and TRBJ1-2; D is uncertain. Germline CDR1 and CDR2: LNHDA and SQIVND (reference sequence). The CDR3 sequence is 13 residues long. V was shortened by 3 bases and J by 7 bases, with 12 bases between the two germline ends. DNA of the CDR3: TGTGCCAGTAGTATGTCGGGGAAGCCTGGCTACACCTTC. Translated: CASSMSGKPGYTF.

The rearrangement joins TRBV30 to TRBJ1-6, with D tentatively TRBD1 (6 bases). V lost 5 bases and J 7 bases, leaving 18 bases between the germline ends. Germline assignment: CDR1 GTSNPN and CDR2 SVGIG (reference sequence). This CDR3 spans 15 amino acids. This chain's CDR3 is CAWGGGGRRNSPLHF. The CDR3 nucleotides are TGTGCCTGGGGTGGGGGGGGGCGACGAAATTCACCCCTCCACTTT.

The chain carries TRBV23-1 and TRBJ1-3; no clear D. TRBV23-1 is assigned to the ORF class and has an uncertain function. The length of the CDR3 is 13 residues. Trimming cost V 2 bases and J 7 bases, with 9 bases left between them. CDR3 loop: CASSQEGLNTIYF. DNA for the CDR3: TGCGCCAGCAGTCAAGAGGGATTGAACACCATATATTTT.

The rearrangement joins TRBV11-3 to TRBJ2-7; D is perhaps TRBD2 (6 bases). Germline V lookup: CDR1 SGHNT, CDR2 YENEEA. This CDR3 region has 15 residues. The chain's CDR3 is CRPRGAGTDSYEQYF. The CDR3, as DNA: TGTCGGCCACGCGGAGCCGGGACTGACTCCTACGAGCAGTACTTC.

This chain links TRBV2 with TRBJ2-4; TRBD2 agrees at 11 bases. This CDR3 region has 15 residues. The germline CDR1 and CDR2 sequences are SNHLY and FYNNEI. The ends lost 4 bases at V and 5 bases at J; junction bases unmatched: 4. The CDR3 reads CASSAGLAAENIQYF. CDR3 nucleotide sequence: TGTGCCAGCAGTGCGGGACTAGCGGCGGAAAACATTCAGTACTTC.

Only one count was recorded for this clone. This chain links TRBV18 with TRBJ2-4, with 10 bases lining up with TRBD1. V gave up 4 bases and J gave up 6 bases; unmatched junction bases: 6. Germline CDR1 reads KGHSH; CDR2 reads LQKENI. This CDR3 has 15 amino acids. DNA of the CDR3: TGTGCCAGCTCACAGGGACAGGGGATTGGAAACATTCAGTACTTC. Its translation is CASSQGQGIGNIQYF. The full variable domain, completed using reference TRBV18 and TRBJ2-4, is NAGVMQNPRHLVRRRGQEARLRCSPMKGHSHVYWYRQLPEEGLKFMVYLQKENIIDESGMPKERFSAEFPKEGPSILRIQQVVRGDSAAYFCASSQGQGIGNIQYFGAGTRLSVL.

The CDR3 here is CSVRAGQTQYF. The CDR3 DNA reads as TGCAGCGTTCGGGCGGGGCAAACGCAGTATTTT. The chain uses TRBV29-1 and TRBJ2-3; perhaps TRBD2 as D (6 bases). The germline V gene has CDR1 SQVTM and CDR2 ANQGSEA. This CDR3 has 11 residues. Trimming shortened V by 5 bases and J by 9 bases, and 12 bases separated the two germline ends.

V and J are TRBV18 and TRBJ1-1, with 8 positions matching TRBD1. With 3 bases clipped from V and 6 bases from J, the junction kept 9 bases outside the gene matches. Germline CDR1 is KGHSH and CDR2 is LQKENI. The CDR3 runs to 15 residues. Written as DNA, the CDR3 is TGTGCCAGCTCACCTAAAGGACAGGGAAGTGCTGAAGCTTTCTTT. Amino acid sequence: CASSPKGQGSAEAFF.

The rearrangement links TRBV4-1 to TRBJ1-2; TRBD1 agrees at 10 bases. This CDR3 region has 13 residues. Germline trimming cut 3 bases from V and 8 bases from J; bases unmatched to any gene: 3. CDR1 is MGHRA and CDR2 is YSYEKL in the germline V gene. The CDR3 is CASSQGQGLGYTF. The CDR3, as DNA: TGCGCCAGCAGCCAGGGACAGGGGTTAGGCTACACCTTC.

The V call is TRBV21-1, the J call TRBJ2-5; the table's TRBD2 call for D was not verified on the DNA. TRBV21-1 is annotated as a pseudogene. The CDR3 runs to 12 residues. The CDR3 loop is CAIRVSVETQYF. The CDR3 DNA sequence: TGTGCCATCAGGGTTTCGGTGGAGACCCAGTACTTC.

The J gene is TRBJ2-7, the V gene TRBV18; 7 nucleotides match TRBD1. V was clipped by 2 bases and J by 2 bases; unmatched bases: 3. Germline V gene lookup returns CDR1 KGHSH and CDR2 LQKENI. The CDR3 has 14 amino acids. CDR3 coding DNA: TGTGCCAGCTCACCAGGGCAGGGGGCCTACGAGCAGTACTTC. Translated, it gives CASSPGQGAYEQYF.

The V and J genes are TRBV5-1 and TRBJ2-2; perhaps TRBD2 as D (5 bases). The germline gives CDR1 SGHRS, CDR2 YFSETQ. The germline V and J ends were trimmed by 0 bases and 6 bases, with 9 bases remaining between them. This CDR3 is built from 14 residues. CDR3 bases: TGCGCCAGCAGCTTGGAGAGGGTTTCCGGGGAGCTGTTTTTT. Amino acid sequence: CASSLERVSGELFF.

The V gene is TRBV5-1, the J gene TRBJ2-6; D is perhaps TRBD1 (6 bases). The CDR3 extends over 16 amino acids. The V and J ends lost 4 bases and 0 bases respectively, with 11 bases between them. Germline-derived CDR1 and CDR2 are SGHRS and YFSETQ. The CDR3 sequence is CASSRQERSGANVLTF. CDR3 coding DNA: TGCGCCAGCAGCAGACAGGAGCGCTCTGGGGCCAACGTCCTGACTTTC.

V gene TRBV19 combines with J gene TRBJ1-1; weak D call: TRBD1 (5 bases). The CDR3 sequence is 12 residues long. The germline CDR1 and CDR2 sequences are LNHDA and SQIVND (reference sequence). V was trimmed by 6 bases and J by 5 bases, leaving 10 bases between them. CDR3 coding DNA: TGTGCCAGTAGCTGGAGGGGTACTGAAGCTTTCTTT. Translation gives CASSWRGTEAFF.